This T cell receptor beta chain was identified during a study of regulatory T cells in long-lasting Graves disease. Time point in this sample: newly diagnosed GD, antithyroid drugs for less than 3 months. The authors made the TCR library using RNA they extracted from PBMCs. The guidelines of the American Thyroid Association were the basis for diagnosing Graves' disease. The CDR3 extends over 15 amino acids. The germline V gene has CDR1 MNHEY and CDR2 SVGEGT. Trimming removed 6 bases from V and 5 bases from J; junction bases left unmatched: 8. Study-wide points: Preferential use of TRBV28, TRBJ1-2 and TRBJ2-5 was seen in persistent disease.

Library construction for TCR beta used iRepertoire HTBI primers and Arm-PCR of CDR3 regions. Each CDR3 protein gets one entry after TCRdb re-called the multiplex PCR reads with MiXCR. The data show over 400,000 distinct CDR3 sequences, with 14% seen just once and about 15% held by the top ten. This clonotype showed up many times. Its antigen is as yet unknown. Separately, the same data were catalogued under a study of T cells in Graves' hyperthyroidism and ophthalmopathy.

The receptor comes from a woman aged 45-65 years with Graves disease. Sample: peripheral blood mononuclear cells (PBMCs), taken at new diagnosis, from a patient treated with antithyroid drugs. V is TRBV6-2 or TRBV6-3 and J is TRBJ2-5; the match to TRBD1 covers 11 bases. The CDR3 bases are TGTGCCAGCAGGGATGGACAGGGGGCGTCGGAGACCCAGTACTTC. Amino acids: CASRDGQGASETQYF.